The rows below give T cell receptor beta chains drawn from one sample of a study of CD8 T cells in Susac syndrome. TCRdb fed the immunoSEQ multiplex PCR reads into MiXCR, producing one record per CDR3 protein. This table holds around 190,000 distinct CDR3 sequences, roughly 94% found once. The sample was CD4+ T cells from PBMCs. The receptors derive from a human donor in good health. Each CDR3 is given with its conserved first and last residue. Fields, in order: J gene, V gene, CDR3 protein.

TRBJ2-1 TRBV4-1 CASSQDKRPLLDEQFF
TRBJ2-7 TRBV6-5 CASSYSSSRGYEQYF
TRBJ1-4 TRBV5-4 CASTNRTVGEKLFF
TRBJ2-6 TRBV24-1 CATTYRDTCSSSVLTF
TRBJ1-5 TRBV15 CATSRDRDRDYSNQPQHF
TRBJ1-2 TRBV12-3/TRBV12-4 CASSSGEGGYTF
TRBJ2-7 TRBV3-1 CASSSRHDEQYF
TRBJ2-1 TRBV30 CAWNLASNEQFF
TRBJ2-3 TRBV15 CATSREAGTHTVYTQYF
TRBJ2-5 TRBV20-1 CSARYLAGGWETQYF